This T cell receptor beta chain was retrieved from a study of cytotoxic CD8 clonotypes in ibrutinib-treated CLL (dated by TCRdb to 2020 to 2022). Describing the broader study: The cohort was composed of 11 relapsed/refractory and 15 treatment-naive patients; IGHV unmutated status was identified in some 17 patients. Responses were partial in some 24 patients and complete in 2; after median about 63 months follow-up, about 15 stayed in remission and 12 progressed. Response samples were obtained after a median of around 11 months of treatment, with a range of about 6 to 36 months. An average of around 250,000 productive templates and about 100,000 productive rearrangements was obtained per sample. Of the 90 or so participants in the trial, approximately 26 had longitudinal samples available. Cryopreserved peripheral blood mononuclear cells were collected at three points: before therapy, at response, and at either sustained remission or disease progression. Patients were still on ibrutinib when every remission and progressive disease sample was collected.

To note about this clone: This clone's antigen is unknown. Base-call qualities are not available, and no considerably larger clone is one nucleotide away.

The sample's time point label is to be understood as: approximately twelve months on ibrutinib. For TCR beta library preparation, roughly 2.1 micrograms of genomic DNA was extracted from cryopreserved PBMCs. Longitudinal blood samples from CLL patients on ibrutinib monotherapy were analyzed using high-throughput TCR beta sequencing. The patients took part in an open-label, single-center phase 2 trial of ibrutinib monotherapy. The goal of deep resolution MiSeq sequencing was a depth between 1 in 1 million and 1 in 200,000 T cells, and coverage averaged 10x per clonotype. TCR beta libraries were generated with the immunoSEQ hsTCRB Kit. The original pipeline was this. The data were analyzed with ImmunoSEQ Analyzer and ImmunoSEQ Data Assistant, and V, D and J gene assignments followed IMGT definitions. Clonality was computed as one minus normalized Shannon entropy of productive rearrangement frequencies, ranging from 0 to 1. Only overrepresented clonotypes making up at least 0.05% of the repertoire of each patient were included in the public clonotype analysis. Some twelve repertoires from age-matched healthy donors, obtained from immuneACCESS, served as clonality controls. Entries here come from immuneACCESS through TCRdb and include only in-frame sequences with V and J called. Some clones fail to appear in such tables; in the studies checked, an unresolved V gene covers under half of the shortfall, and the cause of the remainder is unknown. V and J calls plus clone size are reproduced from that table; the DNA served to infer D and trimming. This sample lists approximately 70,000 clones; 90% were detected once. The ten largest clones represent 3% to 3.5% of the sample.

The paper's findings and limits, for the study overall: Baseline clonality was found to be higher than that of age-matched healthy donors and was strongly correlated with circulating CD8+ T-cell counts. Public clonotypes were rare and either contracted or stayed stable during treatment, and the rise in clonality at ibrutinib response reflected the expansion of private clonotypes. Lymph node repertoires were not examined, and the timing of sampling was not matched between patients in sustained remission and those whose disease progressed. At ibrutinib response clonality went up, during sustained remission it held steady, and at progression it dropped back toward baseline.

This sequence was found in a human donor with chronic lymphocytic leukemia. The specimen was PBMCs, collected after 12 months of ibrutinib treatment.

Here the CDR3 is given as CASSKSGAASYEQYF. The DNA is TGTGCCAGCAGCAAAAGCGGGGCAGCGTCCTACGAGCAGTACTTC. The chain is encoded by TRBV5-4 joined to TRBJ2-7, with TRBD2 matching 7 junction bases. The germline V gene (reference sequence) supplies CDR1 SGHNT and CDR2 YYREEE. The CDR3 runs 15 amino acids, cysteine and phenylalanine included. Just the 45-base CDR3 DNA is kept, in frame starting at base 1. V is pruned by 4 bases and J by 1 base, leaving 8 bases of the junction without a gene match.